This T cell receptor (beta chain) was sequenced during a study of tumor T cells in aggressive B-cell lymphoma. This table comes from immunoSEQ multiplex PCR, and its TCRdb copy is limited to in-frame clones, with some not included. The sample lists about 5,600 clones, about 70% seen once, with 7.4% in the top ten. In germline, CDR1 is SNHLY, CDR2 FYNNEI. This CDR3 comprises 12 residues. V was pared by 6 bases and J by 5 bases, with 10 bases between. The V call is TRBV2, the J call TRBJ1-2, with D unresolved. The receptor comes from an adult with diffuse large B cell lymphoma. Sequencing was performed on tumor tissue. The CDR3 reads CASSSIPYGYTF. For the CDR3, the DNA is TGTGCCAGCAGCTCTATCCCTTATGGCTACACCTTC.